These 6 T cell receptor beta chains came from one sample sequenced in a study of cytomegalovirus exposure and HLA in healthy donors (dated by TCRdb to between 2016 and 2019). The library was built by means of the immunoSEQ multiplex PCR assay. TCRdb carries this immuneACCESS record with in-frame sequences only. Its versions omit some clonotypes, under half of them owing to an unresolved V gene in the studies checked, with the rest unexplained. For this sample there are some 250,000 clones; 90% appear just once. The leading ten clones occupy approximately 3.1% of the sample. Sequencing used PBMCs. The receptors originated from a woman in her twenties or thirties in good health and CMV-seronegative.

The CDR3 nucleotides are TGTGCCAGCAGCCAAGATTACAGAGACTTTGGCTACACCTTC. Residues: CASSQDYRDFGYTF. This chain connects TRBV14 to TRBJ1-2; D unclear. Germline lookup yields CDR1 SGHDN and CDR2 FVKESK. This CDR3 has 14 amino acids. V lost 0 bases and J 7 bases, leaving 12 bases between the germline ends.

The rearrangement joins TRBV18 to TRBJ2-7; D not certain. The CDR3 covers 16 residues. V gave up 1 base and J gave up 3 bases, with 16 bases separating them. CDR1 is KGHSH, CDR2 LQKENI, per germline. CDR3: CASSPLFSSDHYEQYF. The CDR3 nucleotides read TGTGCCAGCTCACCACTCTTTAGCTCGGACCACTACGAGCAGTACTTC.

This chain joins TRBV6-5 and TRBJ2-3; no clear D gene. The germline V and J ends were trimmed by 6 bases and 2 bases, with 9 bases remaining between them. Germline lookup yields CDR1 MNHEY and CDR2 SVGAGI. The CDR3 loop spans 13 amino acids. CDR3 sequence: CASSLGSTDTQYF. The CDR3 region has the DNA TGTGCCAGCAGCCTCGGGTCCACAGATACGCAGTATTTT.

This clone was seen a handful of times. The chain combines TRBV19 with TRBJ2-2; D ambiguous. CDR3 length equals 12 residues. V lost 3 bases and J 8 bases, leaving 7 bases between the germline ends. The germline gives CDR1 LNHDA, CDR2 SQIVND (reference sequence). The CDR3 is CASSIFAGELFF. In nucleotides, the CDR3 is TGTGCCAGTAGTATCTTCGCTGGGGAGCTGTTTTTT.

Worth noting for this clone: The sample holds other DNA sequences that translate to the same CDR3. J is TRBJ2-7 and V is TRBV27; TRBD2 matches at 7 bases. Trimming removed 8 bases from V and 4 bases from J; junction bases left unmatched: 2. Germline-derived CDR1 and CDR2 are MNHEY and SMNVEV (reference sequence). This CDR3 contains 11 residues. CDR3 bases: TGTGCCAGCTCTAGCGGATACGAGCAGTACTTC. This codes for CASSSGYEQYF.

The DNA of the CDR3 is TGTGCCAGCTCACCGGCCCCCAACGCTGGAGAGCAGTACTTC. Encoded protein: CASSPAPNAGEQYF. V gene TRBV18 combines with J gene TRBJ2-7, with unresolved D. Germline assignment: CDR1 KGHSH and CDR2 LQKENI. V was pared by 3 bases and J by 7 bases, with 16 bases between. CDR3 size: 14 residues.